These T cell receptor beta chains were read from a single sample in a study of response to subunit inactivated influenza vaccine. TCRdb called the RT-PCR reads again in MiXCR, with one record for every CDR3 protein. Among some 480,000 distinct CDR3 sequences listed, roughly 9.7% were seen once. The material was PBMCs from blood, obtained 45 days after vaccination. These receptors were taken from a middle-aged man who received an inactivated influenza vaccine. Each CDR3 is given with its conserved first and last residue. D genes are given only for firm matches. Some rows mark clone size as missing; the rest say once, few, many or name a class of expanded clone.

d_gene	abundance	j_gene	v_gene	CDR3nt	CDR3aa
TRBD2	-	TRBJ2-2	TRBV25-1	TGTGCCAGCAGTGAAAGGACTAGCGGGGTCCTGGGCACCGGGGAGCTGTTTTTT	CASSERTSGVLGTGELFF
-	-	TRBJ2-7	TRBV6-2/TRBV6-3	TGTGCCAGCAGTTACTCTGCGGGTCGCAATTACGAGCAGTACTTC	CASSYSAGRNYEQYF
TRBD2	few	TRBJ2-1	TRBV5-1	TGCGCCAGCAGCTTGGGACTAGCGGGGAGGGACGGTGAGCAGTTCTTC	CASSLGLAGRDGEQFF
-	-	TRBJ1-5	TRBV10-3	TGTGCCATCAGTGAATTAGGGCGCGATAGCAATCAGCCGCAGCATTTT	CAISELGRDSNQPQHF
-	many	TRBJ2-1	TRBV10-3	TGTGCCATCAGTGAGTACCTCGAGCAGTTCTTC	CAISEYLEQFF
-	-	TRBJ1-1	TRBV7-6	TGTGCCAGCAGCTTAGGTGTAGGGTGGATGGCTGAAGCTTTCTTT	CASSLGVGWMAEAFF
TRBD1	few	TRBJ1-2	TRBV19	TGTGCCAGTAGTATCGGCGGGGGCGGGACAGCCTTCCCCCATGGCTACACCTTC	CASSIGGGGTAFPHGYTF
-	-	TRBJ2-3	TRBV6-2/TRBV6-3	TGTGCCAGCAGAAACTTACAGGGTTCGCGCACAGATACGCAGTATTTT	CASRNLQGSRTDTQYF
TRBD2	many	TRBJ2-1	TRBV3-1	TGTGCCAGCAGCCAAGGCGGGGGACTAGCGGGCTACAATGAGCAGTTCTTC	CASSQGGGLAGYNEQFF
-	few	TRBJ2-2	TRBV6-1	TGTGCCACCCTTAGACAGCCGAACACCGGGGAGCTGTTTTTT	CATLRQPNTGELFF
TRBD1	many	TRBJ2-7	TRBV29-1	TGCAGCGTTGAGGGTCCCTCCCTACAGGGGTACGAGCAGTACTTC	CSVEGPSLQGYEQYF
TRBD1	few	TRBJ1-5	TRBV27	TGTGCCAGCAGTTTGTTTCAGGGGGTTGATCAGCCCCAGCATTTT	CASSLFQGVDQPQHF
TRBD2	many	TRBJ2-7	TRBV20-1	TGCAGTGCTAGAGACACTAGCGGGGGGCTATACGAGCAGTACTTC	CSARDTSGGLYEQYF
-	few	TRBJ2-2	TRBV6-1	TGTGCCAGCAGCACGACTACAACAGGGCCCACCGGGGAGCTGTTTTTT	CASSTTTTGPTGELFF
TRBD2	many	TRBJ2-3	TRBV5-1	TGCGCCAGCAGCCGGGGACTAGCGGGGTTCCACACAGATACGCAGTATTTT	CASSRGLAGFHTDTQYF
-	few	TRBJ1-3	TRBV5-4	TGTGCCAGCAGCGGGATCACTGGAAACACCATATATTTT	CASSGITGNTIYF
-	-	TRBJ1-2	TRBV29-1	TGCAGCGTCGGACAGCCAGTGTCTGGCTACACCTTC	CSVGQPVSGYTF
TRBD2	-	TRBJ2-5	TRBV6-2/TRBV6-3	TGTGCCAGCAGCCCCGTAGCGGGTTTACGGGAGACCCAGTACTTC	CASSPVAGLRETQYF
TRBD1	many	TRBJ2-7	TRBV7-9	TGTGCCAGCAGCTCCTCGTCCGGGACAGGGACCTACGAGCAGTACTTC	CASSSSSGTGTYEQYF
TRBD2	-	TRBJ2-3	TRBV7-2	TGTGCCAGCAGCGTAAGACTAGCGGGGTCGGATACGCAGTATTTT	CASSVRLAGSDTQYF
-	few	TRBJ2-2	TRBV6-1	TGTGCCAGCAGATCGGGACTGAACACCGGGGAGCTGTTTTTT	CASRSGLNTGELFF
-	few	TRBJ2-7	TRBV29-1	TGCAGCGTCGAAGGACAGTTCCCCTACGAGCAGTACTTC	CSVEGQFPYEQYF
-	few	TRBJ2-1	TRBV6-2/TRBV6-3	TGTGCCAGCAGTTACGTCGGTTACAATGAGCAGTTCTTC	CASSYVGYNEQFF
-	-	TRBJ1-3	TRBV7-2	TGTGCCAGCAGCTTAGTCCCAGAAGTCTCTGGAAACACCATATATTTT	CASSLVPEVSGNTIYF
TRBD1	-	TRBJ2-3	TRBV7-9	TGTGCCAGCAGCTTACCCGCGGGACAGGATAGCACAGATACGCAGTATTTT	CASSLPAGQDSTDTQYF
TRBD2	few	TRBJ2-7	TRBV7-2	TGTGCCAGCAGCCAGGTAGCGGGGACCACCTACGAGCAGTACTTC	CASSQVAGTTYEQYF
TRBD2	few	TRBJ2-7	TRBV7-8	TGTGCCAGCAGCTTAATCGGACTAGGGGTCTCCTACGAGCAGTACTTC	CASSLIGLGVSYEQYF
-	-	TRBJ2-1	TRBV20-1	TGCAGTGCTAGAGATCCGGGCGGGAATGTCTGGCCCAATGAGCAGTTCTTC	CSARDPGGNVWPNEQFF
-	-	TRBJ2-1	TRBV20-1	TGCAGTGCTAGATTTAAGGGAAGTTCATCCTACAATGAGCAGTTCTTC	CSARFKGSSSYNEQFF
TRBD2	-	TRBJ2-7	TRBV11-1	TGTGCCAGCAGTCAAGGACTAGCGCAATACTACGAGCAGTACTTC	CASSQGLAQYYEQYF
TRBD2	-	TRBJ2-1	TRBV11-2	TGTGCCAGCACCTCCCGGGGGGGGCTAGCGGGTCCCGCCTCCTACAATGAGCAGTTCTTC	CASTSRGGLAGPASYNEQFF
TRBD2	-	TRBJ2-6	TRBV5-5	TGTGCCAGCAGCCCGACTAGCGGGAGCTCTGGGGCCAACGTCCTGACTTTC	CASSPTSGSSGANVLTF
-	-	TRBJ2-7	TRBV27	TGTGCCAGCAGTTTGAAGATATCCTACGAGCAGTACTTC	CASSLKISYEQYF
TRBD1	many	TRBJ1-1	TRBV12-3/TRBV12-4	TGTGCCAGCAGTTGGACAGGGAGCAACACTGAAGCTTTCTTT	CASSWTGSNTEAFF
TRBD1	many	TRBJ2-3	TRBV9	TGTGCCAGCAGCGTGTGGGACAGTAACGCAGATACGCAGTATTTT	CASSVWDSNADTQYF
TRBD2	few	TRBJ2-5	TRBV28	TGTGCCAGCGAAGGCCCCCCGGGGGGGCTCCAAGAGACCCAGTACTTC	CASEGPPGGLQETQYF
-	-	TRBJ2-2	TRBV2	TGTGCCAGCAGGACTAGTGGTGCCGGGGAGCTGTTTTTT	CASRTSGAGELFF
TRBD1	many	TRBJ1-6	TRBV7-6	TGTGCCAGCAGCTATACGGGACAGAGCTCCTATAATTCACCCCTCCACTTT	CASSYTGQSSYNSPLHF
-	many	TRBJ2-5	TRBV7-6	TGTGCCGGCAGCTCGGGACGGAGTCAAGAGACCCAGTACTTC	CAGSSGRSQETQYF
-	many	TRBJ2-5	TRBV5-1	TGCGCCAGCAGCTTGGGGGCAGACTACCAAGAGACCCAGTACTTC	CASSLGADYQETQYF
-	many	TRBJ2-5	TRBV4-3	TGCGCCAGCAGCCCACGGACGACTGAGACCCAGTACTTC	CASSPRTTETQYF
TRBD1	-	TRBJ2-6	TRBV6-5	TGTGCCAGCAGTTACTCGCCGGACAGGGGGCCTGGGGCCAACGTCCTGACTTTC	CASSYSPDRGPGANVLTF
TRBD2	few	TRBJ2-1	TRBV7-8	TGTGCCAGCAGCTTAGTAGGGACTAGCGGAAACAATGAGCAGTTCTTC	CASSLVGTSGNNEQFF
TRBD2	-	TRBJ2-1	TRBV20-1	TGCAGTGCTACCCTAGCGGGGAATGAGCAGTTCTTC	CSATLAGNEQFF
-	few	TRBJ2-1	TRBV7-9	TGTGCCAGCAGCTTAGTGGGGCTTCGGGGGTCCTACAATGAGCAGTTCTTC	CASSLVGLRGSYNEQFF
TRBD1	many	TRBJ1-1	TRBV20-1	TGCAGTGCTGGCAGGGGGCCGGACACTGAAGCTTTCTTT	CSAGRGPDTEAFF
TRBD1	few	TRBJ1-5	TRBV28	TGTGCCAGCAGTCGACAGGGGCCCGGGCCCCAGCATTTT	CASSRQGPGPQHF
-	few	TRBJ2-1	TRBV7-8	TGTGCCAGCAGCGCCCCGTGGGCAAGTGAGCAGTTCTTC	CASSAPWASEQFF
TRBD2	few	TRBJ2-3	TRBV6-2/TRBV6-3	TGTGCCAGCAGTTACTCTTCCGGTACTAGCGGGAGGGGTGATACGCAGTATTTT	CASSYSSGTSGRGDTQYF
-	many	TRBJ1-2	TRBV20-1	TGCAGTGCTAGATCCCCGTGGGTTTGGCATGGCTACACCTTC	CSARSPWVWHGYTF
-	many	TRBJ2-3	TRBV5-1	TGCGCCAGCAGTAAGAGTTCGGGGCGGGATACGCAGTATTTT	CASSKSSGRDTQYF
TRBD2	-	TRBJ2-1	TRBV28	TGTGCCAGCACTAGCGGGAGGGCCTTTGAGCAGTTCTTC	CASTSGRAFEQFF
-	many	TRBJ2-2	TRBV6-1	TGTGCCAGCAGCCTACGGGGCAGGACCAACACCGGGGAGCTGTTTTTT	CASSLRGRTNTGELFF